The entry below describes one T cell receptor (beta chain). What it binds is unknown. These data belong to a study of graft-versus-host responses after intestinal transplantation. On the study more broadly: Each transplant was multivisceral, liver-intestinal, or isolated intestinal. Study-wide points: Early post-transplant HvG declines showed an association with peak circulating GvH clone levels.

Generated by immunoSEQ multiplex PCR, the TCRdb table keeps only in-frame clones and is missing some. The repertoire holds tens of thousands of clones, with roughly 90% as singletons. Germline V gene data show CDR1 as SQVTM and CDR2 as ANQGSEA. V was pared by 7 bases and J by 0 bases, with 13 bases between. CDR3 size: 14 residues. The starting material was PBMCs, obtained 26 days after transplant. The TCR comes from a human patient who received an intestinal transplant, so some T cells may come from the graft donor. The genes are TRBV29-1 and TRBJ2-1, with D tentatively TRBD2 (6 bases). The CDR3 loop reads CSGIETSSYNEQFF. DNA for the CDR3: TGCAGCGGCATAGAGACTAGCTCCTACAATGAGCAGTTCTTC.